What follows are 27 T cell receptor beta chains derived from one specimen sequenced in a study of blood T cell repertoires in COVID-19. Some clones are missing from TCRdb's copy, which holds only in-frame ones; the method was immunoSEQ multiplex PCR. The sample consists of about 150,000 clones, around 83% of them appearing once. Sequencing was performed on peripheral blood. These receptors were collected from a human donor with acute or convalescent COVID-19. The donor label of this sample is uncertain.

This chain joins TRBV28 and TRBJ1-5, with D tentatively TRBD1 (6 bases). CDR1 MDHEN and CDR2 SYDVKM come from the germline V gene. V lost 7 bases and J 4 bases, leaving 11 bases between the germline ends. This CDR3 is 13 amino acids long. CDR3 loop: CASNSQGNQPQHF. CDR3 DNA sequence: TGTGCCAGCAATTCTCAGGGGAATCAGCCCCAGCATTTT.

This chain links TRBV6-6 with TRBJ2-3, with TRBD2 identical over 11 bases. The CDR3 extends over 15 amino acids. Trimming at V came to 5 bases and at J to 3 bases, leaving 4 bases not matched to a gene. Per germline, CDR1 MNHNY and CDR2 SVGAGI (reference sequence). The CDR3 is CASSTSGSRTDTQYF. CDR3 nucleotides: TGTGCCAGCAGTACTAGCGGGAGTAGGACAGATACGCAGTATTTT.

V gene TRBV6-5 combines with J gene TRBJ1-2, with 8 bases identical to TRBD1. There are 13 residues in the CDR3. Trimming took 5 bases from V and 7 from J; bases not matched to a gene: 6. Germline values: CDR1 MNHEY, CDR2 SVGAGI. CDR3 in DNA: TGTGCCAGCAGTCCGACAGGGGTTACTGGCTACACCTTC. As protein: CASSPTGVTGYTF.

V gene TRBV30 combines with J gene TRBJ1-5; TRBD1 is a possible D gene (6 bases). V lost 3 bases and J 4 bases, leaving 10 bases between the germline ends. Germline CDR1 is GTSNPN and CDR2 is SVGIG (reference sequence). The CDR3 has 13 residues. CDR3 in amino acids: CAWSYRANQPQHF. In DNA, the CDR3 is TGTGCCTGGAGCTACAGGGCTAATCAGCCCCAGCATTTT.

This rearrangement joins TRBV7-9 to TRBJ1-1; maybe TRBD1 (5 bases). CDR1 is SEHNR and CDR2 is FQNEAQ in the germline V gene (reference sequence). Deletions cut 1 base from V and 11 bases from J, with 20 bases between. The CDR3 extends over 15 amino acids. CDR3 sequence reads: CASSLGPAGQSEAFF. Written as DNA, the CDR3 is TGTGCCAGCAGCTTAGGCCCCGCAGGGCAGTCGGAGGCTTTCTTT.

This chain joins TRBV7-9 and TRBJ1-1; D not certain. This CDR3 contains 13 residues. CDR1 and CDR2 from the germline V gene are SEHNR and FQNEAQ (reference sequence). With 1 base removed from V and 1 base from J, the gap between germline ends came to 4 bases. This CDR3 is CASSLVENTEAFF. Here the CDR3 DNA reads TGTGCCAGCAGCTTAGTAGAGAACACTGAAGCTTTCTTT.

In its sample, this clone was seen a few times. The V and J genes are TRBV5-8 and TRBJ2-2; tentative D call: TRBD2 (6 bases). The CDR3 length is 14 residues. Trimming pared 9 bases from V and 2 bases from J, leaving 14 bases between. Germline V gene lookup returns CDR1 SGHTS and CDR2 YDEGEE. CDR3 loop: CATLGRGNTGELFF. CDR3 nucleotides: TGTGCCACCCTGGGGCGGGGTAACACCGGGGAGCTGTTTTTT.

The V gene is TRBV15, the J gene TRBJ1-1, with TRBD1 as a possible D gene (5 bases). V lost 0 bases and J 0 bases, leaving 11 bases between the germline ends. The CDR3 spans 16 residues. Germline loops: CDR1 LNHNV, CDR2 YYDKDF (reference sequence). The DNA for the CDR3 is TGTGCCACCAGCAGAGATGGACACGCCATGAACACTGAAGCTTTCTTT. Encoded protein: CATSRDGHAMNTEAFF.

The genes are TRBV6-5 and TRBJ2-7; TRBD1 matches at 8 bases. The CDR3 contains 15 residues. Trimming at V came to 6 bases and at J to 4 bases, leaving 11 bases not matched to a gene. In germline, CDR1 is MNHEY, CDR2 SVGAGI. For the CDR3, the DNA is TGTGCCAGCAGCCCCGACAGGGGTCGACAGTACGAGCAGTACTTC. Amino acid sequence: CASSPDRGRQYEQYF.

This chain joins TRBV5-1 and TRBJ2-1; D unclear. The CDR3 sequence is 12 residues long. Germline V gene lookup returns CDR1 SGHRS and CDR2 YFSETQ. V was trimmed by 2 bases and J by 5 bases, leaving 5 bases between them. The CDR3 DNA follows: TGCGCCAGCAGCTTCCAGGACAATGAGCAGTTCTTC. Encoded protein: CASSFQDNEQFF.

The chain is built from TRBV27 and TRBJ1-1, with D maybe TRBD1 (5 bases). The CDR3 has 14 amino acids. Deletions cut 3 bases from V and 6 bases from J, with 14 bases between. In germline, CDR1 is MNHEY, CDR2 SMNVEV (reference sequence). The CDR3 coding sequence is TGTGCCAGCAGTTTTGGTGGTAGGGGTGCTGAAGCTTTCTTT. It specifies CASSFGGRGAEAFF.

The chain is built from TRBV11-3 and TRBJ2-1, with D perhaps TRBD1 (5 bases). The ends were cut back, 5 bases at V and 4 bases at J, with 9 bases in the middle. Germline V lookup: CDR1 SGHNT, CDR2 YENEEA. The CDR3 has 13 amino acids. The CDR3 DNA follows: TGTGCCAGCAGCCCAGACAGATACAATGAGCAGTTCTTC. This codes for CASSPDRYNEQFF.

The chain links TRBV19 to TRBJ2-2, with 10 bases lining up with TRBD1. The V and J ends lost 1 base and 5 bases, in that order; junction bases with no gene match: 10. This CDR3 contains 18 residues. The germline V gene has CDR1 LNHDA and CDR2 SQIVND (reference sequence). The CDR3 region is CASSIGVGQGTRTGELFF. In DNA, the CDR3 is TGTGCCAGTAGTATAGGGGTGGGACAGGGGACGAGGACCGGGGAGCTGTTTTTT.

CDR3 nucleotides: TGCGCCACCAGGGACTCGAACACCGGGGAGCTGTTTTTT. It specifies CATRDSNTGELFF. The genes are TRBV4-1 and TRBJ2-2, with TRBD2 as a possible D gene (6 bases). The CDR3 has 13 amino acids. Germline loops: CDR1 MGHRA, CDR2 YSYEKL. V lost 10 bases to trimming and J lost 0 bases, with 9 bases between them.

This CDR3 reads CATSDFPRTSGKNNEQFF. The CDR3 nucleotides read TGTGCCACCAGTGATTTCCCTCGGACTAGCGGAAAAAACAATGAGCAGTTCTTC. This sequence joins TRBV24-1 and TRBJ2-1, with 10 bases lining up with TRBD2. Losses at the gene ends were 1 base for V and 5 bases for J; bases not matched to a gene: 10. This CDR3 is built from 18 residues. Germline-derived CDR1 and CDR2 are KGHDR and SFDVKD.

The V gene is TRBV6-2 or TRBV6-3, the J gene TRBJ2-1; 8 bases match TRBD1. From germline, CDR1 is MNHEY and CDR2 SVGEGT. V shed 2 bases, J shed 4 bases, and the junction held 1 base outside the gene matches. This CDR3 comprises 14 residues. The CDR3 reads CASSYGTGYNEQFF. The DNA of the CDR3 is TGTGCCAGCAGTTACGGGACAGGTTACAATGAGCAGTTCTTC.

J is TRBJ1-4 and V is TRBV27; D is perhaps TRBD1 (5 bases). The CDR3 covers 17 residues. Germline V lookup: CDR1 MNHEY, CDR2 SMNVEV (reference sequence). Trimming removed 5 bases at V and 3 bases at J, with 19 bases between. The CDR3 nucleotides are TGTGCCAGCAGTCAGGAAAGATTAAAAGGGGCTAATGAAAAACTGTTTTTT. This sequence encodes CASSQERLKGANEKLFF.

The chain is built from TRBV28 and TRBJ1-6; 10 bases are a match to TRBD1. Germline V gene lookup returns CDR1 MDHEN and CDR2 SYDVKM. The CDR3 consists of 15 residues. The V segment lost 3 bases and the J segment 5 bases; nucleotides outside the gene matches: 1. This CDR3 reads CASSLGTGDNSPLHF. The CDR3 DNA is TGTGCCAGCAGTTTGGGGACAGGGGATAATTCACCCCTCCACTTT.

The chain links TRBV5-4 to TRBJ1-1; D is ambiguous. Germline values: CDR1 SGHNT, CDR2 YYREEE (reference sequence). The CDR3 is made up of 15 amino acids. Trimming cost V 3 bases and J 4 bases, with 16 bases left between them. The CDR3 region is CASSSGGILGTEAFF. Here the CDR3 DNA reads TGTGCCAGCAGCTCCGGAGGCATTCTAGGCACTGAAGCTTTCTTT.

The chain employs TRBV10-3 and TRBJ2-1, with 15 bases aligning to TRBD2. After removal of 10 bases from V and 8 bases from J, the junction contained 3 bases not matched to a gene. Germline CDR1 and CDR2: ENHRY and SYGVKD. This CDR3 is 13 amino acids long. In nucleotides, the CDR3 is TGTGCCACCGGACTAGCGGGGGGGGATGAGCAGTTCTTC. It codes for CATGLAGGDEQFF.

V and J are TRBV2 and TRBJ1-2, with 9 nucleotides matching TRBD1. Losses at the gene ends were 7 bases for V and 0 bases for J; bases not matched to a gene: 6. The CDR3 spans 15 residues. Germline assignment: CDR1 SNHLY and CDR2 FYNNEI. CDR3 in amino acids: CASKRTGESNYGYTF. The CDR3 DNA sequence: TGTGCCAGCAAGAGGACAGGGGAATCTAACTATGGCTACACCTTC.

The genes are TRBV12-1 and TRBJ2-2; the table gives TRBD2 as D, unverified against the DNA. TRBV12-1 is reported as a pseudogene. This CDR3 region has 13 residues. The CDR3 region has the DNA TGTGCCAGCCGGGAGGGGAACACCGGGGAGCTGTTTTTT. It encodes CASREGNTGELFF.

The chain employs TRBV19 and TRBJ2-5, with D possibly TRBD1 on 5 matching bases. Looked up from germline, CDR1 is LNHDA and CDR2 is SQIVND (reference sequence). This CDR3 has 15 residues. Deletions cut 1 base from V and 3 bases from J, with 12 bases between. CDR3 bases: TGTGCCAGTAGTATAGGGGCAGGGCGGAAAGAGACCCAGTACTTC. Its translation: CASSIGAGRKETQYF. The whole variable domain, filled in from reference TRBV19 and TRBJ2-5, reads DGGITQSPKYLFRKEGQNVTLSCEQNLNHDAMYWYRQDPGQGLRLIYYSQIVNDFQKGDIAEGYSVSREKKESFPLTVTSAQKNPTAFYLCASSIGAGRKETQYFGPGTRLLVL.

V usage is TRBV29-1 and J usage is TRBJ2-5; 8 bases line up with TRBD1. Per germline, CDR1 SQVTM and CDR2 ANQGSEA. The V segment lost 7 bases and the J segment 2 bases; nucleotides outside the gene matches: 3. This CDR3 is built from 12 residues. As DNA, the CDR3 is TGCAGCGGCCGACAGGGGCAAGAGACCCAGTACTTC. This encodes CSGRQGQETQYF.

The chain joins TRBV9 to TRBJ1-5, with D perhaps TRBD1 (5 bases). Trimming took 3 bases from V and 0 from J, leaving 10 bases between them. The germline V gene has CDR1 SGDLS and CDR2 YYNGEE. This CDR3 region has 15 residues. As DNA, the CDR3 is TGTGCCAGCAGCGAGACAGATTATAGCAATCAGCCCCAGCATTTT. The encoded protein is CASSETDYSNQPQHF.

In this sample, this clone turned up a few times. The chain uses TRBV5-4 and TRBJ1-1, with D perhaps matching TRBD1 (6 bases). The germline gives CDR1 SGHNT, CDR2 YYREEE (reference sequence). This CDR3 contains 18 residues. The germline V and J ends were trimmed by 0 bases and 1 base, with 19 bases remaining between them. In DNA, the CDR3 is TGTGCCAGCAGCTTGGGGCAATCATATGGACAGAGGAACACTGAAGCTTTCTTT. Amino acid sequence: CASSLGQSYGQRNTEAFF.

J is TRBJ2-2 and V is TRBV11-1; D gene ambiguous. This CDR3 spans 16 amino acids. Germline CDR1 SGHAT, CDR2 FQDESV (reference sequence). The germline V and J ends were trimmed by 0 bases and 0 bases, with 8 bases remaining between them. CDR3 amino acids: CASSLAPAANTGELFF. Written as DNA, the CDR3 is TGTGCCAGCAGCTTAGCCCCCGCGGCGAACACCGGGGAGCTGTTTTTT.